This TCR beta chain appears in the sequencing data of a study of molecular identifiers for immune sequencing clone quantification. From roughly 20,000 to 1,000,000 sorted cells, naive CD8 libraries were generated with 10%, 30% or 50% RNA. Study findings and constraints: Clones exceeding 20 RNA copies carried over 99% of effector molecules but under 1% of naive-cell molecules.

This clonotype was detected only a few times. The antigen is undetermined. Germline values: CDR1 LGHNA, CDR2 YSLEER. Trimming shortened V by 0 bases and J by 7 bases, and 16 bases separated the two germline ends. The CDR3 covers 16 residues. Using its own MiXCR run on the PCR reads, TCRdb lists one record per CDR3 protein. The sample includes roughly 630,000 distinct CDR3 sequences, less than 30% seen only once; the top ten take around 0.78%. Sequencing used naive CD8+ T cells from blood, with Jurkat cell RNA spiked in. The subset: FACS-sorted CD8+CD4-CCR7+CD45RA+ naive T cells. V gene TRBV4-3 combines with J gene TRBJ1-5; unclear D gene. The sequence came from a human donor in good health. Some libraries in this study had Jurkat cell RNA spiked in. The CDR3 sequence: CASSQEWRLTAQPQHF. The DNA of the CDR3 is TGCGCCAGCAGCCAAGAATGGCGGTTAACCGCCCAGCCCCAGCATTTT.